This T cell receptor beta chain was sequenced for a study of Graves' ophthalmopathy and Graves' hyperthyroidism. Study-level findings and limits: It was with 70.59% sensitivity and just under 75% specificity that the model predicted ophthalmopathy progression.

With 1 base clipped from V and 0 bases from J, the junction kept 11 bases outside the gene matches. The CDR3 runs 19 residues. The germline V gene has CDR1 MGHDK and CDR2 SYGVNS. RNA transcripts served as template for amplifying TCR beta CDR3 sequences. Following a first-round RT-PCR that used HTBI primers, a second-round multiplex PCR was carried out. TCRdb itself ran the multiplex PCR reads through MiXCR, one entry per CDR3 protein. Among around 1,000,000 distinct CDR3 sequences listed, less than 45% were seen once. In its sample, this clonotype was seen many times. Its antigen is not known. This receptor was obtained from an adult man with Graves' hyperthyroidism. The chain uses TRBV25-1 and TRBJ1-2; TRBD1 agrees at 10 bases. The specimen was peripheral blood or thyroid tissue (not recorded which). The CDR3 spells CASSEFRNRDRGANYGYTF. The DNA of the CDR3 is TGTGCCAGCAGTGAATTTCGGAACCGGGACAGGGGAGCTAACTATGGCTACACCTTC.